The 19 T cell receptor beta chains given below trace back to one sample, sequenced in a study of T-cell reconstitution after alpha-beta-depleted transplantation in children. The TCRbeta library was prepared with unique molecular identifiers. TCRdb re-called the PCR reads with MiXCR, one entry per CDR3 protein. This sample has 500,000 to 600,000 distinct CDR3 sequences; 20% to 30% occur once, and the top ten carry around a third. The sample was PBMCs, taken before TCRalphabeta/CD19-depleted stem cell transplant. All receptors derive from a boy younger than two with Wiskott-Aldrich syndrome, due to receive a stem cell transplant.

CDR3 amino acids: CASSNFGGGLANTGELFF. CDR3 bases: TGTGCCAGCAGCAACTTCGGAGGAGGACTCGCGAACACCGGGGAGCTGTTTTTT. J is TRBJ2-2 and V is TRBV6-1; D possibly corresponds to TRBD2 (5 bases). Trimming pared 6 bases from V and 0 bases from J, leaving 20 bases between. CDR1 is MNHNS, CDR2 SASEGT, per germline. The CDR3 length is 18 residues.

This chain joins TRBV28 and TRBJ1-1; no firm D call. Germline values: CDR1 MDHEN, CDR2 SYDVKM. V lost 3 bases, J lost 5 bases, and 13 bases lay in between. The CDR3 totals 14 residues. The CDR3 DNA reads TGTGCCAGCAGTTTGATGAACTCCGGTACTGAAGCTTTCTTT. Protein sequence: CASSLMNSGTEAFF.

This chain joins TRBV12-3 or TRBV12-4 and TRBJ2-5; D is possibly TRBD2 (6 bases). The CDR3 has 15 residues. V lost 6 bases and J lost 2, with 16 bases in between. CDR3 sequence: CASSIYGSGQETQYF. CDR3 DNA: TGTGCCAGCAGCATCTACGGGAGCGGACAAGAGACCCAGTACTTC.

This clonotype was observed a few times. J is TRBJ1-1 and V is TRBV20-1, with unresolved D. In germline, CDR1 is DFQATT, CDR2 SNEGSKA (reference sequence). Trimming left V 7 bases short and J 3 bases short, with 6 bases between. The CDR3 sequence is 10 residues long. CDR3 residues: CSGRYTEAFF. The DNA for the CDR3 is TGCAGTGGGCGGTACACTGAAGCTTTCTTT.

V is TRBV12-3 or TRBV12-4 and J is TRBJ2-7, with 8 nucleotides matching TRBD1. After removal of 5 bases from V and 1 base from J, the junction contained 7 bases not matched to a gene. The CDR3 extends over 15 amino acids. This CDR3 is CASSRGTGNSYEQYF. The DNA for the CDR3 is TGTGCCAGCAGTCGGGGGACAGGCAATTCCTACGAGCAGTACTTC.

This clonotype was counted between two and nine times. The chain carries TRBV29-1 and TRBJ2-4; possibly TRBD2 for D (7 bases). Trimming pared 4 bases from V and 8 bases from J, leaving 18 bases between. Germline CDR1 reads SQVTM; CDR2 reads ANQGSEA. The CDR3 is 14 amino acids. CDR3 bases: TGCAGCGTTGGAGGGGGGGAATGGAAATACATTCAGTACTTC. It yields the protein CSVGGGEWKYIQYF.

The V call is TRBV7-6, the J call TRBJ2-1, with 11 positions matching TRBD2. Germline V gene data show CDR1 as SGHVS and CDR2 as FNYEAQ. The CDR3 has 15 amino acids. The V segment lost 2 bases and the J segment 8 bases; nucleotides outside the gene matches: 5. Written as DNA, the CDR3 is TGTGCCAGCAGCTTAACTAGCGGGAGCGTGGATGAGCAGTTCTTC. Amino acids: CASSLTSGSVDEQFF.

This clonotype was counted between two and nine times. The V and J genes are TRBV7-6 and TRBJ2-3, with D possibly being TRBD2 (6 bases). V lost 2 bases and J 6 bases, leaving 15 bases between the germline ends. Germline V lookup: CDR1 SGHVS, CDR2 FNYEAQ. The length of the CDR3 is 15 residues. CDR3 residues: CASSLRVGGMDTQYF. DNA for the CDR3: TGTGCCAGCAGCTTAAGAGTCGGGGGTATGGATACGCAGTATTTT.

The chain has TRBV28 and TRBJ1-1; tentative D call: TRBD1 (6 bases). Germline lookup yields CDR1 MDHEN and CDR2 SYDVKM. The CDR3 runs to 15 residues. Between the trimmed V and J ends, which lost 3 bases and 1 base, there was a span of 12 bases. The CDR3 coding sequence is TGTGCCAGCAGTTTCATTGGGGGCCGGAACACTGAAGCTTTCTTT. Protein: CASSFIGGRNTEAFF.

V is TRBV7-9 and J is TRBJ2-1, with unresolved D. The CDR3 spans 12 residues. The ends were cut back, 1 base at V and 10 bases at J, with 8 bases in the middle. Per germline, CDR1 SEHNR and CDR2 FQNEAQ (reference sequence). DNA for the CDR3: TGTGCCAGCAGCTTAGTCCCTACCGAGCAGTTCTTC. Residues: CASSLVPTEQFF.

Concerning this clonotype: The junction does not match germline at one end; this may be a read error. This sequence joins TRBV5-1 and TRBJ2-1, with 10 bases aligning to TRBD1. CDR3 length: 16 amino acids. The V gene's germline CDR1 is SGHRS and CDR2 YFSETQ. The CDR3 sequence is CASSLTGTGAYKEQFF. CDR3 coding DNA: TGCGCCAGCAGCTTGACCGGGACAGGGGCCTACAAAGAGCAGTTCTTC.

Here the CDR3 DNA reads TGTGCCAGCAGTTCGCGGGGACAGGGGAATTCACCCCTCCACTTT. It is translated as CASSSRGQGNSPLHF. The V gene is TRBV28, the J gene TRBJ1-6; the match to TRBD1 covers 10 bases. Per the germline V gene, CDR1 is MDHEN and CDR2 is SYDVKM. V lost 4 bases and J lost 7; bases outside the gene matches: 4. The CDR3 sequence is 15 residues long.

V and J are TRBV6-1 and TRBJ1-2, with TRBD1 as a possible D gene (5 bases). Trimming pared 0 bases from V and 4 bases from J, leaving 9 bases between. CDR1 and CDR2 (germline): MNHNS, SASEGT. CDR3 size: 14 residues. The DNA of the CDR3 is TGTGCCAGCAGTGAAGCTGGGGGAGCCTATGGCTACACCTTC. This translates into CASSEAGGAYGYTF.

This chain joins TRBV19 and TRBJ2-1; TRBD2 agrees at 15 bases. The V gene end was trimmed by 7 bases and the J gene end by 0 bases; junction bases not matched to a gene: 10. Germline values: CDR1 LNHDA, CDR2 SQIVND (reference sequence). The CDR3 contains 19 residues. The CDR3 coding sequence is TGTGCCAGTACCAACCTGGGACTAGCGGGAGGACCCTCCTACAATGAGCAGTTCTTC. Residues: CASTNLGLAGGPSYNEQFF.

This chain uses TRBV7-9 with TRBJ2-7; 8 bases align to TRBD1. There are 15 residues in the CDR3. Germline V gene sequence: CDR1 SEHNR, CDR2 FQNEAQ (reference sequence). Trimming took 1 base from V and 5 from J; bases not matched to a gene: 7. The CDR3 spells CASSLGRDRGHEQYF. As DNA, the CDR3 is TGTGCCAGCAGCTTAGGACGAGACAGGGGCCACGAGCAGTACTTC.

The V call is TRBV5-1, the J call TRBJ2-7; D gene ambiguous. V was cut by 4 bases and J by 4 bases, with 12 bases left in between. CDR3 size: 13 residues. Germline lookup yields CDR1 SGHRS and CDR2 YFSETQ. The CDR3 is CASSVNKEYEQYF. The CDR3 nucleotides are TGCGCCAGCAGCGTAAACAAGGAATACGAGCAGTACTTC.

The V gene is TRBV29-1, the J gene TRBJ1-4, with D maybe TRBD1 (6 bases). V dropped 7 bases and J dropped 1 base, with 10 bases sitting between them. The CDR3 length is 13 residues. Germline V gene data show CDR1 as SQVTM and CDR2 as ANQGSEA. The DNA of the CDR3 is TGCAGCGGACTCAGGGGAACTAATGAAAAACTGTTTTTT. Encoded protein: CSGLRGTNEKLFF.

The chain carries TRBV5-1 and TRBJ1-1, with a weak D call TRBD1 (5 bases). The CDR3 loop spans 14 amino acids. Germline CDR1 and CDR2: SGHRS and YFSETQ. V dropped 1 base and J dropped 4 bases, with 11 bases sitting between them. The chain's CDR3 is CASSLYQGGTEAFF. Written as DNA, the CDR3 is TGCGCCAGCAGCTTGTATCAGGGAGGCACTGAAGCTTTCTTT.

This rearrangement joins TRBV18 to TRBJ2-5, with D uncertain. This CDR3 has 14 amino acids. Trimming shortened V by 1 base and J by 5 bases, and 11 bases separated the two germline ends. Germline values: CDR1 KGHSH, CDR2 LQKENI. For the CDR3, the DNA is TGTGCCAGCTCACCACTTACTGCACTTGAGACCCAGTACTTC. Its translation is CASSPLTALETQYF.